These T cell receptor beta chains were read from a single sample in a study of shared clonotypes between healthy human individuals. TCRdb keeps only in-frame clones here, not all; method: immunoSEQ multiplex PCR. Of approximately 530,000 clones in the sample, 90% to 97% were seen once. Sequencing used naive CD4+ T cells sorted from blood. The receptors were sampled from a woman aged 25-40 years in good health. Both conserved end residues are part of each CDR3.

v_call cdr3_aa
TRBV6-1 CATQTGNSYNEQFF
TRBV19 CASGVTGDQPQHF
TRBV7-8 CASGASGSAEQYF
TRBV5-6 CASSGGGRAAEQFF
TRBV27 CASSLTTGLRPTF
TRBV28 CASSLGGLRSQPQHF
TRBV28 CASSVPSREQYF
TRBV20-1 CSAPFGDTQYF
TRBV2 CASSEDGLATDTQYF
TRBV5-1 CASSNEERLVNEQFF
TRBV11-2 CASSIAGVIGDTQYF
TRBV2 CASTQGEGGQPQHF
TRBV7-3 CASSPGTGLKAFF
TRBV6-5 CASSYSGANVLTF
TRBV19 CASSLRVGSYEQYF
TRBV5-1 CASRLVVDRGEQYF
TRBV23-1 CASSRRIRTGYNQPQHF
TRBV5-6 CASSLEWVGSLFYTQYF
TRBV29-1 CSVEGQLYNEQFF
TRBV6-4 CASSVEGGLHEQYF
TRBV28 CASSRLAGGRYEQYF
TRBV5-1 CASSLVGVYGGPNTGELFF
TRBV27 CASMGGQGGEKLFF
TRBV28 CASSLQGQEETQYF
TRBV11-3 CASSQEVTHNYGYTF
TRBV27 CASSNLAETYEQYF
TRBV7-6 CASSLGGAPLETQYF
TRBV5-6 CASSRGSNKQFF
TRBV19 CASTTTGAGNQPQHF
TRBV7-2 CASSLGLAGGTDTQYF
TRBV4-1 CASSQGASFISGNTIYF
TRBV10-2 CASSEIPHVGYEQYF
TRBV6-5 CATGGGVGQPQHF
TRBV7-9 CASRTNDRETQYF
TRBV18 CASSPSLPGTNNEKLFF
TRBV2 CATKYRGASNYEQYF
TRBV4-1 CASSPGTRGVGEQYF
TRBV7-3 CASSLQGGTFYNEQFF
TRBV7-9 CASSFASNTEAFF
TRBV6-5 CASSYHYEQYF
TRBV7-2 CASSSVPGLAGVGNEQFF
TRBV10-3 CAIRTGGSDTDTQYF
TRBV15 CATSRDLSGGETQYF
TRBV5-6 CASSLAGTGDGYTF
TRBV28 CASSLLGASDNEQFF
TRBV30 CAWSVNRAPYSNQPQHF
TRBV11-2 CASSGRIATGELFF
TRBV4-1 CASSQDDSNYGYTF
TRBV5-1 CASQTGGPYNEQFF
TRBV27 CASSLGDSRTDTQYF
TRBV28 CASSLAGRYEQYF
TRBV11-2 CASSLVWDTEAFF
TRBV29-1 CSAETGGNEQFF